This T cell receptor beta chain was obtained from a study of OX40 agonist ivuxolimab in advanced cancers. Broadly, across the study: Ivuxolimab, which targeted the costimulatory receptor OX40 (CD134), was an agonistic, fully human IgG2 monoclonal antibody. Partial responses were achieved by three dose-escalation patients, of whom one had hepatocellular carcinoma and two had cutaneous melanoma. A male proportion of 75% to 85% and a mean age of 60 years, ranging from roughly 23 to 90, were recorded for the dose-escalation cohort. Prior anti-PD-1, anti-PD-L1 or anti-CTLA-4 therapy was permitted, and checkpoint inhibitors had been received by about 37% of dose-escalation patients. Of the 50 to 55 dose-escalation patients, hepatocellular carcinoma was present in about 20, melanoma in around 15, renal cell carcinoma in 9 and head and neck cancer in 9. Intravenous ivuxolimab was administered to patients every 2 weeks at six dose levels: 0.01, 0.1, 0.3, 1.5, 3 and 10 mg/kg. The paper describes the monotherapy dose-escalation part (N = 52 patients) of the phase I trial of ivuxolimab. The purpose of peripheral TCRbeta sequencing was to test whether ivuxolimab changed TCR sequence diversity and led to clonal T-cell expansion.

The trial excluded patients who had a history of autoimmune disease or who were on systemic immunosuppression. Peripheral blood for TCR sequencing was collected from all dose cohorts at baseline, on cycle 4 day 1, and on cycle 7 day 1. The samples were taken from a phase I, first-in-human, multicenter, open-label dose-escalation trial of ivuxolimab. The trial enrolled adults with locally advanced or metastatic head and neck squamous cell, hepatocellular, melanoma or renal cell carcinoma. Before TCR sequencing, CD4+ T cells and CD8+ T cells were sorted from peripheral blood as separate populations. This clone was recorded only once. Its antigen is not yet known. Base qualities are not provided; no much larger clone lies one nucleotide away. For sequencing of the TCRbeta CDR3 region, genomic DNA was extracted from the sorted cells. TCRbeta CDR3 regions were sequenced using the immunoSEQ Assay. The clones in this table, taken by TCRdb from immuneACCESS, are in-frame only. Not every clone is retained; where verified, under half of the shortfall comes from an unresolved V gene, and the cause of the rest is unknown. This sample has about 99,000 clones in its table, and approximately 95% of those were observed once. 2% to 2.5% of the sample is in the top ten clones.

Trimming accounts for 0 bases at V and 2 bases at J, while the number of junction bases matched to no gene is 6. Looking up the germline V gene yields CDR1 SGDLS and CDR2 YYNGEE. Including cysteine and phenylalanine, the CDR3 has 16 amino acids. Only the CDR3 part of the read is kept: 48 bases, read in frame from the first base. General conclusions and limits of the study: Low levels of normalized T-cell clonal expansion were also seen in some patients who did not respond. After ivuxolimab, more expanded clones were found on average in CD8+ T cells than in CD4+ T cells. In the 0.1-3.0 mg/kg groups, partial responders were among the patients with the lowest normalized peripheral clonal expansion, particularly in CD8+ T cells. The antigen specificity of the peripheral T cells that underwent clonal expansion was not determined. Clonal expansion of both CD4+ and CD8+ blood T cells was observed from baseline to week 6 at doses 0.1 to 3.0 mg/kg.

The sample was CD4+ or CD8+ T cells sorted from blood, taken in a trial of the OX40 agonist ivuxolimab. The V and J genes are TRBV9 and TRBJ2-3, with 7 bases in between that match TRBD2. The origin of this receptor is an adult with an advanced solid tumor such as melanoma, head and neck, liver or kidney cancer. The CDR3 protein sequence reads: CASSVAGGTYTDTQYF. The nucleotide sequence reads TGTGCCAGCAGCGTAGCGGGAGGAACATACACAGATACGCAGTATTTT.